This T cell receptor beta chain was profiled in a study of blood T cell repertoires in COVID-19. Study-wide background: Whether acute or convalescent, the COVID-19 samples came from the United States, Italy and Spain.

In the original processing: Amplification from reference gene primers served as the basis for estimated nucleated cell counts. Profiled with immunoSEQ multiplex PCR; TCRdb holds only in-frame clones, not every one. That table is the source of V, J and clone size, and D and trimming were worked out from the DNA. There are approximately 53,000 clones in the sample; 81% occur only once, and under 25% lies in the top ten. Specimen: peripheral blood. This receptor was identified in a woman of 80 years or more with COVID-19, enrolled during active disease.

CDR3 residues: CASSYAGEKLFF. The CDR3 coding sequence is TGTGCCAGCAGTTATGCGGGGGAAAAACTGTTTTTT. The J gene is TRBJ1-4, the V gene TRBV6-6; D unclear. The CDR3 loop spans 12 amino acids. Germline V gene data show CDR1 as MNHNY and CDR2 as SVGAGI (reference sequence). The V end lost 3 bases, the J end lost 8 bases, and 7 bases lay between the germline ends.